This is a list of T cell receptor beta chains from one sample in a study of blood T cell repertoires in COVID-19. This table comes from immunoSEQ multiplex PCR, and its TCRdb copy is limited to in-frame clones, with some not included. The sample records about 400,000 clones, 88% being singletons. Sequencing was done on a sample of PBMCs or T cells enriched from blood (not recorded which). Receptors originate from a woman between 35 and 50 years old with acute COVID-19. Both conserved end residues are part of each CDR3. Each record gives: D gene, V gene, J gene, CDR3 protein. The D gene is left open where the match is weak.

>TRBD1|TRBV7-9|TRBJ2-2
CASSLGTGGYTGELFF
>TRBD1|TRBV5-1|TRBJ2-2
CASSLSRTGRSNTGELFF
>TRBD2|TRBV2|TRBJ2-1
CASSEGTSGVVNEQFF
>.|TRBV19|TRBJ2-7
CASSNSLYEQYF
>.|TRBV19|TRBJ2-3
CASLETGFSTDTQYF
>TRBD1|TRBV6-2/TRBV6-3|TRBJ1-5
CASSSTPLRGQGSQPQHF
>.|TRBV5-1|TRBJ1-1
CASREGNTEAFF
>TRBD1|TRBV19|TRBJ2-2
CASSATGVDTGELFF
>.|TRBV7-7|TRBJ1-1
CASSPTGRVPTEAFF
>.|TRBV10-2|TRBJ2-5
CASSDAVQETQYF
>.|TRBV29-1|TRBJ1-4
CSVVRRSNEKLFF
>.|TRBV3-1/TRBV3-2|TRBJ1-2
CASSSDRSNYGYTF
>.|TRBV9|TRBJ1-5
CASSVDGGGNQPQHF
>.|TRBV5-6|TRBJ1-4
CASSLFQSVNEKLFF
>TRBD1|TRBV29-1|TRBJ1-2
CSVIVRDRGLGGYTF
>.|TRBV4-1|TRBJ1-2
CASSTISQEYGYTF
>.|TRBV7-8|TRBJ1-5
CASSRFPGANQPQHF
>.|TRBV12-3/TRBV12-4|TRBJ1-3
CASSLRAGNTIYF
>.|TRBV2|TRBJ2-7
CASRGLGFAEQYF
>.|TRBV15|TRBJ2-3
CATSRDYGASTDTQYF
>.|TRBV7-8|TRBJ1-4
CASSLNGREGGEKLFF
>.|TRBV5-1|TRBJ1-1
CASSLAASGRWTEAFF
>.|TRBV5-1|TRBJ2-5
CASGLPLQGGRLETQYF
>.|TRBV7-7|TRBJ1-1
CASSLYSPRMNTEAFF
>.|TRBV13|TRBJ2-7
CASSPEPAGRYEQYF
>.|TRBV5-1|TRBJ2-3
CASSPRAGDMADTQYF
>TRBD1|TRBV5-6|TRBJ2-2
CASSRDRMNTGELFF
>TRBD1|TRBV2|TRBJ2-1
CAGQKDRGRRDEQFF
>TRBD1|TRBV14|TRBJ1-6
CASSQGTGNSPLHF
>TRBD1|TRBV24-1|TRBJ1-3
CATSDSRQGLRNTIYF
>TRBD1|TRBV3-1/TRBV3-2|TRBJ2-7
CASSGRDRGYEQYF
>.|TRBV5-1|TRBJ1-4
CASSLAGNDEKLFF
>.|TRBV24-1|TRBJ1-5
CATAPGNSNQPQHF
>.|TRBV21-1|TRBJ1-6
CASSKGGVGSPLHF
>.|TRBV6-5|TRBJ2-3
CASSYSTGLDTQYF
>.|TRBV18|TRBJ2-2
CASSPRSGPGELFF
>.|TRBV9|TRBJ2-7
CASSPRSGASREQYF
>.|TRBV18|TRBJ1-1
CASSPPNGVGTEAFF
>TRBD1|TRBV3-1/TRBV3-2|TRBJ2-2
CASSDTGGGELFF
>TRBD1|TRBV30|TRBJ1-5
CAWSAHRGGNQPQHF